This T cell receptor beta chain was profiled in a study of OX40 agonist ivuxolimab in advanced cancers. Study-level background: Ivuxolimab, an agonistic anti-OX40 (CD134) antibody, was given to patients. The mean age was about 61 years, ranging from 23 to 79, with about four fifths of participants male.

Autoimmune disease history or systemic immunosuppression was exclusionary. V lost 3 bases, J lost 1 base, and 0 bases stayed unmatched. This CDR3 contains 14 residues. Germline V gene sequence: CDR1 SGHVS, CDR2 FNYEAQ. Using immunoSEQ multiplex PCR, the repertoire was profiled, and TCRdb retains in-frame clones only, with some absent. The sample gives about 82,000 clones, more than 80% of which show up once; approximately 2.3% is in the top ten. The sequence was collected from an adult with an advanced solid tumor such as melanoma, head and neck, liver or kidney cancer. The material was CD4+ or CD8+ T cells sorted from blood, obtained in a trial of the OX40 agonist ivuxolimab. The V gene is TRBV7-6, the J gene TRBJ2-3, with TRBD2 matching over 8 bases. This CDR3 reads CASSFGGGTDTQYF. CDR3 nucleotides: TGTGCCAGCAGCTTCGGGGGGGGCACAGATACGCAGTATTTT.